Sequencing of this TCR beta chain was carried out in a study of identical twins. MiXCR, run by TCRdb on the 5' RACE reads, gives a single entry per CDR3 protein. The sample lists under 1 million distinct CDR3 sequences, 9% to 15% occurring once. A remark on this clonotype: Its antigen is undetermined.

Germline-derived CDR1 and CDR2 are SEHNR and FQNEAQ (reference sequence). Trimming took off 5 bases at V and 6 bases at J, with 10 bases between the two ends. This CDR3 region has 12 residues. The study's findings and limits: Reduced insertions were recorded for abundant cord blood beta clonotypes, with no such pattern in memory repertoires.

The sample also formed part of further work on yellow fever vaccine responses in identical twins.

The receptor comes from a woman younger than 35 in good health. The sample comprised PBMCs. The V gene is TRBV7-9, the J gene TRBJ1-1; no definite D call. The CDR3 loop reads CASSPGNPEAFF. Here the CDR3 DNA reads TGTGCCAGCAGCCCGGGGAATCCTGAAGCTTTCTTT.